The next 8 T cell receptor beta chains were all read from a single sample in a study of blood T cell repertoires in COVID-19. Method: immunoSEQ multiplex PCR; TCRdb's copy keeps in-frame clones and lacks some. The profile shows some 140,000 clones, approximately 79% of them singletons. Sequenced material: peripheral blood. These receptors were obtained from a man aged 55 to 70 with acute or convalescent COVID-19.

V gene TRBV28 combines with J gene TRBJ2-7; possible D gene TRBD1, 5 bases. CDR3 length equals 14 residues. V was cut by 8 bases and J by 1 base, with 15 bases left in between. Germline CDR1 and CDR2: MDHEN and SYDVKM. CDR3: CASHRQSSSYEQYF. As DNA, the CDR3 is TGTGCCAGCCACAGACAGAGCTCATCCTACGAGCAGTACTTC.

V is TRBV27 and J is TRBJ2-7, with TRBD2 matching over 13 bases. The ends lost 0 bases at V and 2 bases at J; junction bases unmatched: 1. In germline, CDR1 is MNHEY, CDR2 SMNVEV (reference sequence). The CDR3 extends over 16 amino acids. DNA of the CDR3: TGTGCCAGCAGTTTATCGGGACTAGCGGGAACCTACGAGCAGTACTTC. This translates into CASSLSGLAGTYEQYF.

The J gene is TRBJ2-7, the V gene TRBV7-8, with 8 bases aligning to TRBD2. The CDR3 has 12 amino acids. The V and J ends lost 7 bases and 9 bases, in that order; junction bases with no gene match: 8. Germline V CDR1 and CDR2: SGHVS, FQNEAQ. CDR3 sequence (DNA): TGTGCCAGCACCGGAGGACTAGCTGTGCAGTACTTC. This sequence encodes CASTGGLAVQYF. Supplemented by reference TRBV7-8 and TRBJ2-7, the full variable domain reads GAGVSQSPRYKVAKRGQDVALRCDPISGHVSLFWYQQALGQGPEFLTYFQNEAQLDKSGLPSDRFFAERPEGSVSTLKIQRTQQEDSAVYLCASTGGLAVQYFGPGTRLTVT.

The V call is TRBV29-1, the J call TRBJ1-4, with 7 bases fitting TRBD1. Trimming cost V 7 bases and J 5 bases; bases outside gene matches: 7. Germline-derived CDR1 and CDR2 are SQVTM and ANQGSEA. The CDR3 is 13 amino acids. The CDR3 is CSASTGSNEKLFF. The CDR3 DNA is TGCAGCGCATCGACAGGGAGCAATGAAAAACTGTTTTTT.

This clone was seen more than once but under ten times. This chain connects TRBV28 to TRBJ1-2; tentative D call: TRBD1 (5 bases). This CDR3 has 13 residues. Germline CDR1 MDHEN, CDR2 SYDVKM. V shed 3 bases and J shed 5 bases, with 10 bases lying between them. The CDR3 DNA reads TGTGCCAGCAGTTTCAGGGCCCCTTATGGCTACACCTTC. It yields the protein CASSFRAPYGYTF.

J is TRBJ1-2 and V is TRBV19; 11 bases fit TRBD1. The CDR3 covers 14 residues. Germline V lookup: CDR1 LNHDA, CDR2 SQIVND (reference sequence). V shed 6 bases and J 4 bases; nucleotides not matched to a gene: 4. Written as DNA, the CDR3 is TGTGCCAGTAGCACCGGGACAGGGGGCTATGGCTACACCTTC. Translating gives CASSTGTGGYGYTF.

This chain uses TRBV11-2 with TRBJ2-2; no firm D call. The V and J ends lost 0 bases and 0 bases respectively, with 8 bases between them. The CDR3 extends over 16 amino acids. CDR1 SGHAT and CDR2 FQNNGV come from the germline V gene. The CDR3 loop reads CASSLDALANTGELFF. Written as DNA, the CDR3 is TGTGCCAGCAGCTTAGATGCGTTGGCGAACACCGGGGAGCTGTTTTTT.

The J gene is TRBJ1-1, the V gene TRBV29-1, with TRBD1 matching 8 bases. Trimming removed 5 bases from V and 0 bases from J; junction bases left unmatched: 2. In germline, CDR1 is SQVTM, CDR2 ANQGSEA. This CDR3 spans 13 amino acids. The CDR3 is CSVQTGVNTEAFF. The CDR3 DNA reads as TGCAGCGTTCAGACAGGGGTGAACACTGAAGCTTTCTTT. Full variable domain (missing parts from reference TRBV29-1 and TRBJ1-1): SAVISQKPSRDICQRGTSLTIQCQVDSQVTMMFWYRQQPGQSLTLIATANQGSEATYESGFVIDKFPISRPNLTFSTLTVSNMSPEDSSIYLCSVQTGVNTEAFFGQGTRLTVV.